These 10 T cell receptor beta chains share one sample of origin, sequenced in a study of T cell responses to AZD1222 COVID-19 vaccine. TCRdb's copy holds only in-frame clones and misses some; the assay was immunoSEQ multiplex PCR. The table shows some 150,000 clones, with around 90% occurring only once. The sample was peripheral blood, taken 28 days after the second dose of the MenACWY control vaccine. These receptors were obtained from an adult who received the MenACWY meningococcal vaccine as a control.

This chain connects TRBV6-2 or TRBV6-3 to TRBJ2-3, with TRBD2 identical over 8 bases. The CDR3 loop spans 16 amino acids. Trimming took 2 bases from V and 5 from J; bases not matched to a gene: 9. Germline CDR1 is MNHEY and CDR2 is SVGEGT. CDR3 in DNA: TGTGCCAGCAGTTACGTCGTCGGGAGGGCCGAAGATACGCAGTATTTT. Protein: CASSYVVGRAEDTQYF.

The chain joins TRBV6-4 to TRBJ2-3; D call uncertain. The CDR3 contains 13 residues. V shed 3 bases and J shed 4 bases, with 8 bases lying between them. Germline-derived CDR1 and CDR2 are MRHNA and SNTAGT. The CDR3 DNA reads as TGTGCCAGCAGTGATTCAAGGGCAGATACGCAGTATTTT. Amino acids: CASSDSRADTQYF.

In nucleotides, the CDR3 is TGTGCCAGTAGTATCCGTGGTAGCGGGAAAGGGAGGGCGCAGTATTTT. This codes for CASSIRGSGKGRAQYF. The rearrangement links TRBV19 to TRBJ2-3; 8 bases line up with TRBD2. CDR1 is LNHDA and CDR2 is SQIVND in the germline V gene (reference sequence). The J segment lost 10 bases and the V segment lost 3 bases, leaving 15 bases of the junction unmatched. The CDR3 spans 16 residues.

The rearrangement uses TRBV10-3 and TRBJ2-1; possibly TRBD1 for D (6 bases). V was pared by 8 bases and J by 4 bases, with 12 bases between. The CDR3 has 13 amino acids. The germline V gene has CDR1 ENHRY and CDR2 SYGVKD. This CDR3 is CAIGRDTYNEQFF. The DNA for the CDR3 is TGTGCCATCGGCCGGGACACTTACAATGAGCAGTTCTTC.

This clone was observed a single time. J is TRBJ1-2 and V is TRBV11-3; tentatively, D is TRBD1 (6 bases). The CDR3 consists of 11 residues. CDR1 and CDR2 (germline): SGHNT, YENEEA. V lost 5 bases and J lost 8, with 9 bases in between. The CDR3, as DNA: TGTGCCAGCAGCCTGGACAGCGGCTACACCTTC. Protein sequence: CASSLDSGYTF.

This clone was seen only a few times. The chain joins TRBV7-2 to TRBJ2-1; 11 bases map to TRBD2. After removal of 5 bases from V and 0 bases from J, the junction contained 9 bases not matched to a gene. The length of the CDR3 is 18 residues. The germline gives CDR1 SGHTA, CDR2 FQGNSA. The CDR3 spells CASSVLAGARSSYNEQFF. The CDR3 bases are TGTGCCAGCAGCGTACTAGCGGGGGCCAGGAGCTCCTACAATGAGCAGTTCTTC.

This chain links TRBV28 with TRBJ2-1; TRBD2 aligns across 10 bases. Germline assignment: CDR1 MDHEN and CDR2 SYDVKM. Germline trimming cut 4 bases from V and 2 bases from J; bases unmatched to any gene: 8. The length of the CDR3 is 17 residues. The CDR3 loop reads CASSSLELAGAYNEQFF. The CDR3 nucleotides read TGTGCCAGCAGTTCCTTGGAGCTAGCGGGAGCCTACAATGAGCAGTTCTTC.

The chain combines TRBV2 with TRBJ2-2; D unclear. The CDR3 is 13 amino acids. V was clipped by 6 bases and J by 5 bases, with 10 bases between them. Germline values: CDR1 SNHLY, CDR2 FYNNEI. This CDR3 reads CASSLDTTGELFF. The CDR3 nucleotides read TGTGCCAGCAGCCTTGACACGACCGGGGAGCTGTTTTTT.

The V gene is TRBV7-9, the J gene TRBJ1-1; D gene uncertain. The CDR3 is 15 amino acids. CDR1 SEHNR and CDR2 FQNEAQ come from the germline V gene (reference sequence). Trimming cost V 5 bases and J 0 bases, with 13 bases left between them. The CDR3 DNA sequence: TGTGCCAGCAGCACCTTGACCTGGATGAACACTGAAGCTTTCTTT. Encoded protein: CASSTLTWMNTEAFF.

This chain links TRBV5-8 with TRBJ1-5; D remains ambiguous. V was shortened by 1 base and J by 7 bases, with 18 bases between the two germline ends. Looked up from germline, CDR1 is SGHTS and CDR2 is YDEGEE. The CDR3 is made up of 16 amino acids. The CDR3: CASSLPRTARVQPQHF. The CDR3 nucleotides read TGTGCCAGCAGCTTGCCGCGGACGGCCAGAGTCCAGCCCCAGCATTTT. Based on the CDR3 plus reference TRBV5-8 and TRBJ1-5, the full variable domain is EAGVTQSPTHLIKTRGQQATLRCSPISGHTSVYWYQQALGLGLQFLLWYDEGEERNRGNFPPRFSGRQFPNYSSELNVNALELEDSALYLCASSLPRTARVQPQHFGDGTRLSIL.